This T cell receptor (beta chain) was captured by sequencing in a study of blood T cell repertoires in COVID-19. Across the whole study: COVID-19 samples from acute and convalescent phases originated in the United States, Italy and Spain. T cells, B-cell-depleted T cells, or PBMCs provided the cDNA or gDNA that served as material.

Germline CDR1 is SGHAT and CDR2 is FQNNGV. The CDR3 sequence is 13 residues long. Trimming stripped 5 bases from V and 14 bases from J, with 19 bases between. Authors' methods: Reference gene primer amplification gave nucleated cell count estimates. The method was immunoSEQ multiplex PCR; TCRdb's version includes in-frame clones alone and lacks a portion of them. V and J calls and clone size are copied from that table; D and trimming were computed from the DNA. The repertoire holds 99,000 or so clones, with more than 80% as singletons. The sequenced sample was peripheral blood. The TCR originated in a man in his sixties with acute or convalescent COVID-19. This chain uses TRBV11-2 with TRBJ2-1; tentatively, D is TRBD1 (5 bases). The CDR3 loop is CASSANLGPVEFF. The CDR3 region has the DNA TGTGCCAGCAGCGCTAATTTGGGGCCGGTCGAGTTCTTC.